The clone carrying this T cell receptor (beta chain) has just a few counts. Its antigen is unknown. This sample is part of a study of cytomegalovirus exposure and HLA in healthy donors. CDR1 MGHRA and CDR2 YSYEKL come from the germline V gene. CDR3 length equals 17 residues. Losses at the gene ends were 2 bases for V and 1 base for J; bases not matched to a gene: 10. Points from the study as a whole: Presence/absence comparisons presumed near-even sequencing depth among donors. Reported results showed that the classifier diagnosed cytomegalovirus status with high specificity and sensitivity. When the data were analyzed later, several of the most significant clusters appeared to be linked to common viral pathogens. In a later analysis, about 17,000 TCR beta sequences were associated with HLA alleles at 0.05 false discovery rate.

PCR used 60 Vbeta primers and 13 Jbeta primers. Using immunoSEQ multiplex PCR, the repertoire was profiled, and TCRdb retains in-frame clones only, with some absent. Of fewer than 200,000 clones listed, roughly 70% were seen once; the top ten hold approximately 2.8%. V and J are TRBV4-1 and TRBJ1-1; 7 positions match TRBD1. Sequencing was performed on PBMCs. This TCR was sampled from a woman younger than 45 in good health and CMV-seronegative. The CDR3 loop is CASSQPTRDRRNTEAFF. As DNA, the CDR3 is TGCGCCAGCAGCCAACCCACCCGGGACAGAAGGAACACTGAAGCTTTCTTT.